This entry lists 26 T cell receptor beta chains sequenced from one sample in a study of identical twins. TCRdb reprocessed the 5' RACE reads via MiXCR and lists one record per CDR3 protein. The data show 500,000 to 650,000 distinct CDR3 sequences, 20% to 25% seen once. These data were also reused for a study on yellow fever vaccine responses in identical twins.

Sequenced input: CD4+ T cells sorted from blood. These receptors all come from a woman younger than 30 in good health.

In its sample, this clonotype was seen a few times. The chain links TRBV2 to TRBJ1-1; no clear D gene. The germline CDR1 and CDR2 sequences are SNHLY and FYNNEI. With 3 bases removed from V and 8 bases from J, the gap between germline ends came to 10 bases. This CDR3 region has 12 residues. The CDR3: CASSDGPLEAFF. CDR3 DNA sequence: TGTGCCAGCAGTGATGGACCGTTGGAAGCTTTCTTT. Full variable domain (outside the CDR3, taken from reference TRBV2 and TRBJ1-1): EPEVTQTPSHQVTQMGQEVILRCVPISNHLYFYWYRQILGQKVEFLVSFYNNEISEKSEIFDDQFSVERPDGSNFTLKIRSTKLEDSAMYFCASSDGPLEAFFGQGTRLTVV.

The table lists this clonotype with a few counts. J is TRBJ1-1 and V is TRBV4-1; D not resolved. Per germline, CDR1 MGHRA and CDR2 YSYEKL. The germline V and J ends were trimmed by 1 base and 4 bases, with 13 bases remaining between them. The CDR3 covers 15 residues. For the CDR3, the DNA is TGCGCCAGCAGCCAAGGCCGGCAGACTGGCACTGAAGCTTTCTTT. It is translated as CASSQGRQTGTEAFF.

V and J are TRBV7-2 and TRBJ2-5; 10 bases align to TRBD2. Trimming took 0 bases from V and 1 from J; bases not matched to a gene: 2. Germline V gene data show CDR1 as SGHTA and CDR2 as FQGNSA. CDR3 length: 16 residues. The CDR3, as DNA: TGTGCCAGCAGCTTAGCGAGCGGGGGGGTCCAAGAGACCCAGTACTTC. Amino acids: CASSLASGGVQETQYF. The variable domain in full, with the rest retrieved from reference TRBV7-2 and TRBJ2-5, is GAGVSQSPSNKVTEKGKDVELRCDPISGHTALYWYRQSLGQGLEFLIYFQGNSAPDKSGLPSDRFSAERTGGSVSTLTIQRTQQEDSAVYLCASSLASGGVQETQYFGPGTRLLVL.

The CDR3: CASSWGQGGETQYF. The CDR3 coding sequence is TGCGCCAGCAGCTGGGGACAGGGAGGAGAGACCCAGTACTTC. J is TRBJ2-5 and V is TRBV5-1; the match to TRBD1 covers 9 bases. CDR3 length: 14 amino acids. The V segment lost 3 bases and the J segment 4 bases; nucleotides outside the gene matches: 4. Germline V lookup: CDR1 SGHRS, CDR2 YFSETQ.

J is TRBJ1-1 and V is TRBV3-1; D is undetermined. This CDR3 region has 13 residues. Germline CDR1 LGHDT, CDR2 YNNKEL (reference sequence). V was clipped by 4 bases and J by 0 bases, with 6 bases between them. The CDR3 reads CASSRGMNTEAFF. DNA for the CDR3: TGTGCCAGCAGCCGAGGGATGAACACTGAAGCTTTCTTT.

The rearrangement uses TRBV12-3 or TRBV12-4 and TRBJ2-1; 10 bases match TRBD1. J gave up 10 bases and V 6 bases, and 6 bases lay outside the gene matches. CDR3 size: 13 residues. For the CDR3, the DNA is TGTGCCAGCAGGCGACAGGGGGCGGCCGAGCAGTTCTTC. Its protein product is CASRRQGAAEQFF.

In its sample, this clonotype was seen many times. The DNA of the CDR3 is TGTGCCAGCTCACCCGGACTATCCGAAGAGCAGTTCTTC. Protein: CASSPGLSEEQFF. The chain combines TRBV18 with TRBJ2-1; D possibly corresponds to TRBD2 (6 bases). This CDR3 contains 13 residues. CDR1 is KGHSH and CDR2 is LQKENI in the germline V gene. V lost 3 bases and J lost 10, with 13 bases in between. The full variable domain, with the rest looked up from reference TRBV18 and TRBJ2-1, is NAGVMQNPRHLVRRRGQEARLRCSPMKGHSHVYWYRQLPEEGLKFMVYLQKENIIDESGMPKERFSAEFPKEGPSILRIQQVVRGDSAAYFCASSPGLSEEQFFGPGTRLTVL.

The CDR3 nucleotides read TGCGCCAGCAGCTCTACGGGACAGGGCTTTTACGAGCAGTACTTC. This codes for CASSSTGQGFYEQYF. The genes are TRBV5-1 and TRBJ2-7; 9 positions match TRBD1. The CDR3 totals 15 residues. Germline V lookup: CDR1 SGHRS, CDR2 YFSETQ. V lost 3 bases to trimming and J lost 4 bases; unmatched junction nucleotides: 8.

In its sample, this clonotype was seen once. The V gene is TRBV18, the J gene TRBJ2-1; the match to TRBD2 covers 11 bases. Germline CDR1 is KGHSH and CDR2 is LQKENI. The CDR3 covers 16 residues. After removal of 3 bases from V and 4 bases from J, the junction contained 5 bases not matched to a gene. CDR3 DNA sequence: TGTGCCAGCTCACCCCCTAGCGGGGGGTTATACAATGAGCAGTTCTTC. Amino acids: CASSPPSGGLYNEQFF.

This clonotype was found a few times. This rearrangement joins TRBV20-1 to TRBJ2-5; 10 nucleotides line up with TRBD2. This CDR3 spans 15 amino acids. Trimming cost V 3 bases and J 5 bases; bases outside gene matches: 9. CDR1 is DFQATT, CDR2 SNEGSKA, per germline (reference sequence). CDR3 region: CSASIGTSELETQYF. The CDR3 DNA reads as TGCAGTGCTAGTATCGGGACTAGCGAGTTGGAGACCCAGTACTTC.

This clonotype was recorded a few times. The chain combines TRBV7-6 with TRBJ2-5; tentative D call: TRBD1 (6 bases). The CDR3 extends over 14 amino acids. Deletions cut 4 bases from V and 4 bases from J, with 13 bases between. In germline, CDR1 is SGHVS, CDR2 FNYEAQ. The CDR3: CASSYQTGPETQYF. The CDR3, as DNA: TGTGCCAGCAGCTACCAGACAGGACCAGAGACCCAGTACTTC. Using reference TRBV7-6 and TRBJ2-5 for the parts outside the CDR3, the full variable domain is GAGVSQSPRYKVTKRGQDVALRCDPISGHVSLYWYRQALGQGPEFLTYFNYEAQQDKSGLPNDRFSAERPEGSISTLTIQRTEQRDSAMYRCASSYQTGPETQYFGPGTRLLVL.

This clonotype was counted only a few times. This chain links TRBV10-3 with TRBJ2-7; 7 bases match TRBD1. CDR3 length: 14 residues. V dropped 0 bases and J dropped 6; count of bases not matched to a gene: 5. Germline V gives CDR1 ENHRY, CDR2 SYGVKD. In DNA form, the CDR3 reads TGTGCCATCAGTGAGTCAAGGGGGCAAGGCGAGCAGTACGTC. This gives the protein CAISESRGQGEQYV.

This clonotype was seen ten or more times. The genes are TRBV12-3 or TRBV12-4 and TRBJ2-5, with D perhaps matching TRBD2 (5 bases). There are 14 residues in the CDR3. The V and J ends lost 5 bases and 2 bases respectively, with 12 bases between them. In DNA form, the CDR3 reads TGTGCCAGCAGTCGGGGAACGGGTCAAGAGACCCAGTACTTC. Its translation is CASSRGTGQETQYF.

The rearrangement joins TRBV20-1 to TRBJ2-5, with D possibly matching TRBD1 (5 bases). Per the germline V gene, CDR1 is DFQATT and CDR2 is SNEGSKA (reference sequence). The CDR3 is made up of 12 amino acids. The V end lost 3 bases, the J end lost 2 bases, and 7 bases lay between the germline ends. The CDR3 sequence: CSARTVQETQYF. Written as DNA, the CDR3 is TGCAGTGCTAGGACAGTTCAAGAGACCCAGTACTTC.

This clonotype was observed a handful of times. This chain uses TRBV12-3 or TRBV12-4 with TRBJ1-6; D unclear. The CDR3 spans 13 residues. Trimming removed 3 bases at V and 10 bases at J, with 10 bases between. CDR3 nucleotides: TGTGCCAGCAGTTTTCCTCACGAGTCACCCCTCCACTTT. This sequence encodes CASSFPHESPLHF.

This clonotype was seen a few times. The chain combines TRBV12-3 or TRBV12-4 with TRBJ2-1; 14 bases agree with TRBD2. With V trimmed by 11 bases and J by 7 bases, 16 bases remained unmatched. There are 17 residues in the CDR3. Here the CDR3 reads CASTTSGGGLRQNEQFF. CDR3 nucleotide sequence: TGTGCCTCCACGACTAGCGGGGGGGGCCTCCGACAAAATGAGCAGTTCTTC.

This clonotype was seen a few times. In DNA form, the CDR3 reads TGTGCCAGCAGCCCAGGGGTCCCTAACTATGGCTACACCTTC. It translates to CASSPGVPNYGYTF. The chain employs TRBV7-2 and TRBJ1-2; D perhaps matches TRBD1 (6 bases). The CDR3 is 14 amino acids. CDR1 and CDR2 from the germline V gene are SGHTA and FQGNSA. Trimming stripped 5 bases from V and 0 bases from J, with 10 bases between. The full variable domain, its missing parts supplied by reference TRBV7-2 and TRBJ1-2, is GAGVSQSPSNKVTEKGKDVELRCDPISGHTALYWYRQSLGQGLEFLIYFQGNSAPDKSGLPSDRFSAERTGGSVSTLTIQRTQQEDSAVYLCASSPGVPNYGYTFGSGTRLTVV.

The J gene is TRBJ1-2, the V gene TRBV19; tentatively, D is TRBD1 (5 bases). CDR1 and CDR2 (germline): LNHDA, SQIVND (reference sequence). V lost 3 bases and J 4 bases, leaving 9 bases between the germline ends. The CDR3 contains 13 residues. The CDR3 bases are TGTGCCAGTAGTATTCAGGGATCCTATGGCTACACCTTC. This translates into CASSIQGSYGYTF.

This clonotype appeared a few times. This chain uses TRBV20-1 with TRBJ1-3; no definite D call. The CDR3 length is 13 residues. Germline V gene sequence: CDR1 DFQATT, CDR2 SNEGSKA (reference sequence). V dropped 1 base and J dropped 7 bases, with 11 bases sitting between them. The CDR3, as DNA: TGCAGTGCTAGAGTTTACGGTGGTAACACCATATATTTT. The encoded protein is CSARVYGGNTIYF.

The chain carries TRBV20-1 and TRBJ2-3; D is ambiguous. The CDR3 runs 13 residues. V was pared by 4 bases and J by 2 bases, with 10 bases between. Germline lookup yields CDR1 DFQATT and CDR2 SNEGSKA (reference sequence). CDR3 nucleotides: TGCAGTGCTATTGGCAGGAACACAGATACGCAGTATTTT. It is translated as CSAIGRNTDTQYF.

As for this clonotype: One end of the junction fails to match germline, which may point to a read error. CDR3: CASSSAGTSVLRVF. In DNA, the CDR3 is TGCGCCAGCAGCTCAGCCGGGACTAGCGTCCTTCGGGTCTTC. The V and J genes are TRBV5-1 and TRBJ2-1; 10 bases match TRBD2. Germline CDR1 SGHRS, CDR2 YFSETQ. The CDR3 runs 14 residues.

This clonotype was counted between two and nine times. The V gene is TRBV7-2, the J gene TRBJ2-2, with D maybe TRBD2 (5 bases). The CDR3 runs 15 residues. The germline CDR1 and CDR2 sequences are SGHTA and FQGNSA. V dropped 6 bases and J dropped 0 bases, with 11 bases sitting between them. CDR3 in DNA: TGTGCCAGCAGACGCGGGCTGGCGAACACCGGGGAGCTGTTTTTT. Protein sequence: CASRRGLANTGELFF.

As to this clonotype: A junction boundary mismatches the germline segment, possibly from a read error. The rearrangement uses TRBV4-1 and TRBJ2-2; D gene ambiguous. Per the germline V gene, CDR1 is MGHRA and CDR2 is YSYEKL. CDR3 length: 16 residues. The CDR3 protein is CTSSQALATITGELFF. CDR3 DNA: TGCACCAGCAGCCAAGCCCTTGCGACGATTACCGGGGAGCTGTTTTTT.

V usage is TRBV27 and J usage is TRBJ1-1, with 8 bases fitting TRBD1. The CDR3 extends over 15 amino acids. The germline gives CDR1 MNHEY, CDR2 SMNVEV (reference sequence). Trimming removed 4 bases from V and 1 base from J; junction bases left unmatched: 5. CDR3 region: CASSSTGQANTEAFF. CDR3 nucleotides: TGTGCCAGCAGTTCAACGGGACAGGCGAACACTGAAGCTTTCTTT.

The chain combines TRBV5-1 with TRBJ2-6, with a possible D match to TRBD1 (6 bases). Between the trimmed V and J ends, which lost 2 bases and 2 bases, there was a span of 14 bases. Germline CDR1 reads SGHRS; CDR2 reads YFSETQ. The CDR3 extends over 17 amino acids. The CDR3 nucleotides are TGCGCCAGCAGCTTTTCTGGGGGCGCAACTGGGGCCAACGTCCTGACTTTC. It yields the protein CASSFSGGATGANVLTF.

The chain joins TRBV7-2 to TRBJ2-1, with D unclear. V was pared by 2 bases and J by 6 bases, with 5 bases between. Germline CDR1 reads SGHTA; CDR2 reads FQGNSA. The CDR3 is 12 residues long. CDR3 protein: CASSLWANEQFF. CDR3 bases: TGTGCCAGCAGCTTATGGGCCAATGAGCAGTTCTTC. The full variable domain, completed using reference TRBV7-2 and TRBJ2-1, is GAGVSQSPSNKVTEKGKDVELRCDPISGHTALYWYRQSLGQGLEFLIYFQGNSAPDKSGLPSDRFSAERTGGSVSTLTIQRTQQEDSAVYLCASSLWANEQFFGPGTRLTVL.